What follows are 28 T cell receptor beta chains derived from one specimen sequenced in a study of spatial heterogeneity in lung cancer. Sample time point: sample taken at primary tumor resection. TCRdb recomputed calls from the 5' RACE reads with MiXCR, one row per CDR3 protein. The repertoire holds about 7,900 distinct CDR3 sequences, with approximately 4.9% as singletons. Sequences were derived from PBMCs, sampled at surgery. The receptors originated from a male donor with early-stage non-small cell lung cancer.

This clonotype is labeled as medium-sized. The CDR3 loop is CASSKDGQTAGELFF. Written as DNA, the CDR3 is TGTGCCAGCAGCAAAGATGGACAGACCGCCGGGGAGCTGTTTTTT. The chain employs TRBV21-1 and TRBJ2-2; the listed D gene, TRBD1, was not tested against the DNA. TRBV21-1 represents a pseudogene. The CDR3 contains 15 residues.

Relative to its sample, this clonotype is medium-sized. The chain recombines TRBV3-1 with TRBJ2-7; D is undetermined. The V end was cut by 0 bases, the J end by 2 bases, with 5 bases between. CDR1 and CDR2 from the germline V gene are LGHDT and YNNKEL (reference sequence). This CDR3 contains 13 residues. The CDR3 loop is CASSQEAAYEQYF. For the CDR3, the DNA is TGTGCCAGCAGCCAAGAGGCGGCCTACGAGCAGTACTTC.

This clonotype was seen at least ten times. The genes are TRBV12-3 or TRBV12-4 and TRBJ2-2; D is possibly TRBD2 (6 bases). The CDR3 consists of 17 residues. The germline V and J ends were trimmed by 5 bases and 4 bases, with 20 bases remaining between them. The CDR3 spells CASSPSGLTLFTGELFF. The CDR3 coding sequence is TGTGCCAGCAGTCCCAGCGGGCTCACACTCTTCACCGGGGAGCTGTTTTTT.

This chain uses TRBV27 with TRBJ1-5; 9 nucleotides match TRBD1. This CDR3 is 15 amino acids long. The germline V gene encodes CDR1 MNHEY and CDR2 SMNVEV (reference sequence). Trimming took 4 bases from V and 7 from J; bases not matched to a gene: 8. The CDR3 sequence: CASSWTGAPQQPQHF. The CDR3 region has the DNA TGTGCCAGCAGTTGGACAGGGGCGCCGCAGCAGCCCCAGCATTTT.

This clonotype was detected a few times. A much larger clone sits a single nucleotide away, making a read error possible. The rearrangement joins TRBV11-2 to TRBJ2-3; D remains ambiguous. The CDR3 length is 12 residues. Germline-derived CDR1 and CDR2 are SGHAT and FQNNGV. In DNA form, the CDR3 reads TGTGTCAGCAGCCGGAGCACAGATACGCAGTATTTT. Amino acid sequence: CVSSRSTDTQYF.

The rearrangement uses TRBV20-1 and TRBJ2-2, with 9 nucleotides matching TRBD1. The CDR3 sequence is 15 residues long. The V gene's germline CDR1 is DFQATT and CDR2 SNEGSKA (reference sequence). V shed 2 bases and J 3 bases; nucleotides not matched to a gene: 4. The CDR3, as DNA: TGCAGTGCTAGAAGGGGACAGGGATACACCGGGGAGCTGTTTTTT. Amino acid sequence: CSARRGQGYTGELFF.

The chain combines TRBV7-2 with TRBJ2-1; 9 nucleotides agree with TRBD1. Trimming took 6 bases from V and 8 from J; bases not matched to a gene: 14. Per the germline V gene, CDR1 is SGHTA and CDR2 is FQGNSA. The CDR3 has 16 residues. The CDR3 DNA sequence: TGTGCCAGCAGGCCCGTGGGGGACAGGGTCTATGATGAGCAGTTCTTC. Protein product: CASRPVGDRVYDEQFF.

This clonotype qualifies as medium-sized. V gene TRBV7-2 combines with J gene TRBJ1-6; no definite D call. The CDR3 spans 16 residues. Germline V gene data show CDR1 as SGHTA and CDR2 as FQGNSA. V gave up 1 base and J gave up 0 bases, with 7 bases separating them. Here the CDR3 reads CASSLDPGSYNSPLHF. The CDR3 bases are TGTGCCAGCAGCTTAGATCCGGGCTCCTATAATTCACCCCTCCACTTT. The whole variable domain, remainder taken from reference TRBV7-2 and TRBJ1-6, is GAGVSQSPSNKVTEKGKDVELRCDPISGHTALYWYRQSLGQGLEFLIYFQGNSAPDKSGLPSDRFSAERTGGSVSTLTIQRTQQEDSAVYLCASSLDPGSYNSPLHFGNGTRLTVT.

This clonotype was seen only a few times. CDR3 sequence (DNA): TGTGCCAGCATGGGGGTCTTGACGGACGGTCGGTACGTC. It yields the protein CASMGVLTDGRYV. The chain has TRBV2 and TRBJ2-7; possibly TRBD1 or TRBD2 for D (5 bases each). This CDR3 has 13 amino acids. In germline, CDR1 is SNHLY, CDR2 FYNNEI. V lost 7 bases to trimming and J lost 12 bases, with 22 bases between them.

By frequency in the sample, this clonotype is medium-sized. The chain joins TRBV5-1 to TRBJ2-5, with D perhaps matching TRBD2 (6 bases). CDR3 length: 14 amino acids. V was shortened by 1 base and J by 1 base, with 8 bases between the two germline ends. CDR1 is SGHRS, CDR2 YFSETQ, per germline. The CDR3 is CASSLPGGQETQYF. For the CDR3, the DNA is TGCGCCAGCAGCTTGCCCGGGGGCCAAGAGACCCAGTACTTC.

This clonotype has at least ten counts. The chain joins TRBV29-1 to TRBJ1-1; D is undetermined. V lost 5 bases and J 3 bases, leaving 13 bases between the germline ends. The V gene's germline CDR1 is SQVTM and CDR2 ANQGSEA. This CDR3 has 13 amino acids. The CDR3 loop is CSVKSGIDTEAFF. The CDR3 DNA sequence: TGCAGCGTTAAGTCGGGGATTGACACTGAAGCTTTCTTT. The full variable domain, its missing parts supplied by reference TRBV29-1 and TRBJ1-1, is SAVISQKPSRDICQRGTSLTIQCQVDSQVTMMFWYRQQPGQSLTLIATANQGSEATYESGFVIDKFPISRPNLTFSTLTVSNMSPEDSSIYLCSVKSGIDTEAFFGQGTRLTVV.

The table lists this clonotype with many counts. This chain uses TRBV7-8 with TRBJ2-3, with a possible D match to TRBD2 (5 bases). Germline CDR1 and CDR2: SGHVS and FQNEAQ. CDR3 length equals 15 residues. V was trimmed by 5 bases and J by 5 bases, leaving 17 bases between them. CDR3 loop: CASSLGVVVGDTQYF. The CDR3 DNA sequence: TGTGCCAGCAGCCTGGGAGTTGTTGTAGGAGATACGCAGTATTTT.

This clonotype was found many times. The DNA of the CDR3 is TGTGCCAGCAGCTCCAGCTCTGGGGCCAACGTCCTGACTTTC. It specifies CASSSSSGANVLTF. V usage is TRBV2 and J usage is TRBJ2-6; D unclear. Germline V gene lookup returns CDR1 SNHLY and CDR2 FYNNEI. V lost 6 bases, J lost 0 bases, and 6 bases lay in between. This CDR3 contains 14 residues.

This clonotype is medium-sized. The CDR3 protein is CASSEGPDNRYEQYV. The CDR3 DNA reads TGCGCCAGCAGCGAAGGACCGGACAACCGCTACGAGCAGTACGTC. The chain links TRBV5-1 to TRBJ2-7, with TRBD1 as a possible D gene (5 bases). CDR3 length: 15 amino acids. Germline CDR1 and CDR2: SGHRS and YFSETQ. V was cut by 4 bases and J by 3 bases, with 17 bases left in between.

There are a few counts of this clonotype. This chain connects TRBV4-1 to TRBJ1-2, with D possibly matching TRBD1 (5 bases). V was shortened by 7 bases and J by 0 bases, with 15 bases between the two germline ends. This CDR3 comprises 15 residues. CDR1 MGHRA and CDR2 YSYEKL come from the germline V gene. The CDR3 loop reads CASKAGPDSNYGYTF. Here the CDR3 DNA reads TGCGCCAGCAAAGCGGGACCGGATTCTAACTATGGCTACACCTTC.

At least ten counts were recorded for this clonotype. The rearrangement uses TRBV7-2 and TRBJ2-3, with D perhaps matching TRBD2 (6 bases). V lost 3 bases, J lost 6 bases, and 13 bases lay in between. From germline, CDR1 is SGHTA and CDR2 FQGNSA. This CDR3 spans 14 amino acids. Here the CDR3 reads CASSLNGGADTQYF. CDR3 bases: TGTGCCAGCAGCTTGAATGGCGGGGCCGATACGCAGTATTTT.

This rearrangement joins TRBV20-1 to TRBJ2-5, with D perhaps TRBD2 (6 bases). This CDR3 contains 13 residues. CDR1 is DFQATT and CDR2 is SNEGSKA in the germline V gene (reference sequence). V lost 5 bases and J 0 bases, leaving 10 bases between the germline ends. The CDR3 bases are TGCAGTGCTCGGGGGAATTACCAAGAGACCCAGTACTTC. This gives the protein CSARGNYQETQYF.

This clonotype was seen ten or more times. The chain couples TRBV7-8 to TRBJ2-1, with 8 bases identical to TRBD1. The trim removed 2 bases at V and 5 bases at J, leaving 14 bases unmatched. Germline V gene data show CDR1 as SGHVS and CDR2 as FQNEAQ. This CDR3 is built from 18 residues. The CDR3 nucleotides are TGTGCCAGCAGCTTACGGACAGGGTACGGAGCTGGGGACAATGAGCAGTTCTTC. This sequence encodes CASSLRTGYGAGDNEQFF.

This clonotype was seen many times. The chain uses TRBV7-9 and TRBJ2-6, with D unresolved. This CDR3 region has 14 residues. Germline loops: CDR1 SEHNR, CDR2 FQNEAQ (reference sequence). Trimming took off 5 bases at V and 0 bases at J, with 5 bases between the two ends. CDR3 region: CASSEISGANVLTF. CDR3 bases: TGTGCCAGCAGCGAAATCTCTGGGGCCAACGTCCTGACTTTC. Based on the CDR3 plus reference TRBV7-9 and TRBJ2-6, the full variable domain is DTGVSQNPRHKITKRGQNVTFRCDPISEHNRLYWYRQTLGQGPEFLTYFQNEAQLEKSRLLSDRFSAERPKGSFSTLEIQRTEQGDSAMYLCASSEISGANVLTFGAGSRLTVL.

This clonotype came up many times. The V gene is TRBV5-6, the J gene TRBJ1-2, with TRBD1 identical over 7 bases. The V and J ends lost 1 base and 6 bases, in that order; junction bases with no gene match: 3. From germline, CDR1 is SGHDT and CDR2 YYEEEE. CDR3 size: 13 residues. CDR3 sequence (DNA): TGTGCCAGCAGCTTGCGCCAGGGGGATGGCTACACCTTC. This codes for CASSLRQGDGYTF.

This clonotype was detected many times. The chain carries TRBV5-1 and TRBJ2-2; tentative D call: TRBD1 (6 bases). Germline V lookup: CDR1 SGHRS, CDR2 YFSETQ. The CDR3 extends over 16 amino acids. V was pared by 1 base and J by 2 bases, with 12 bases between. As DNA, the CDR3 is TGCGCCAGCAGCTTGACTAAACAGGGAAACACCGGGGAGCTGTTTTTT. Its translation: CASSLTKQGNTGELFF.

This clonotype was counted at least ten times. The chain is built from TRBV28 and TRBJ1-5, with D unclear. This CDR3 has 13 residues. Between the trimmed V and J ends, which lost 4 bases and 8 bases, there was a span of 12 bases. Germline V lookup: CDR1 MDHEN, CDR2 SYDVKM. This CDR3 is CASSSVARKPQHF. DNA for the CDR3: TGTGCCAGCAGTTCGGTCGCAAGGAAGCCCCAGCATTTT.

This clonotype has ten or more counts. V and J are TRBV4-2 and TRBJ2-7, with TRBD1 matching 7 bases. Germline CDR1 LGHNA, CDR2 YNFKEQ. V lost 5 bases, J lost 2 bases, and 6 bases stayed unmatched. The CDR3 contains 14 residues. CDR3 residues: CASSFRQGTYEQYF. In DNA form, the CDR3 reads TGTGCCAGCAGCTTCCGACAGGGAACCTACGAGCAGTACTTC.

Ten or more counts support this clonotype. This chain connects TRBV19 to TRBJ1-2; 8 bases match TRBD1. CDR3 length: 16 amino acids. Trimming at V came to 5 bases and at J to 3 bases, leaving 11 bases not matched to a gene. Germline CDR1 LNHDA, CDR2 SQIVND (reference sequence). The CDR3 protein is CASSPHGTGPYYGYTF. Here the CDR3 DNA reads TGTGCCAGTAGTCCCCACGGGACAGGTCCATACTATGGCTACACCTTC.

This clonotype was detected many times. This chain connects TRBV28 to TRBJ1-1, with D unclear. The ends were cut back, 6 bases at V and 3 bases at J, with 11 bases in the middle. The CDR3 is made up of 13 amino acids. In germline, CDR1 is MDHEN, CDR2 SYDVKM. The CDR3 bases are TGTGCCAGCAGCTATCCCCGGGACACTGAAGCTTTCTTT. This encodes CASSYPRDTEAFF.

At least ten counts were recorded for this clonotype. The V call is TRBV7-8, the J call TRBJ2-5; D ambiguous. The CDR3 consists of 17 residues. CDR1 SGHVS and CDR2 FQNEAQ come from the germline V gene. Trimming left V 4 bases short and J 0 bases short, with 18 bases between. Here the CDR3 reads CASSYPRGRINQETQYF. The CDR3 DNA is TGTGCCAGCAGCTACCCCCGAGGACGGATCAACCAAGAGACCCAGTACTTC.

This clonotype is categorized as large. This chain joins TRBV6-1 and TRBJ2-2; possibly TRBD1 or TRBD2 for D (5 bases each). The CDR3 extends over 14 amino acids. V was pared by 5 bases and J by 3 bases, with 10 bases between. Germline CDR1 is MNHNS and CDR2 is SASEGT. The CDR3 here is CASSSGTDTGELFF. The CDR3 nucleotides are TGTGCCAGCAGTTCCGGGACGGACACCGGGGAGCTGTTTTTT.

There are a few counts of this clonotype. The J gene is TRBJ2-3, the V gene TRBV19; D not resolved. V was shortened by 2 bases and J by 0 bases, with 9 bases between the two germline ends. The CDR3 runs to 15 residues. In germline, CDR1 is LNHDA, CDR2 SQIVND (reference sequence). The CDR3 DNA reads TGTGCCAGTAGTATACAGGATTCTAGCACAGATACGCAGTATTTT. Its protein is CASSIQDSSTDTQYF.